Listed below are T cell receptor beta chains from one sample, sequenced in a study of identical twins. TCRdb fed the 5' RACE reads into MiXCR, producing one record per CDR3 protein. The data contain about 280,000 distinct CDR3 sequences, about 8% of them seen just once; the ten biggest clones take up 2% to 2.5%. This same sample was also part of a study on yellow fever vaccine responses in identical twins.

The source material was memory (CD45RO+) T cells sorted from blood. These receptors all come from a woman younger than 30 in good health. CDR3s leave out the opening cysteine and the closing phenylalanine or tryptophan.

TRBV24-1,TRBJ2-1,ATSEPTPGTSVNEQF
TRBV28,TRBJ1-2,ASLKGHGYT
TRBV12-3/TRBV12-4,TRBJ1-3,ASTERGSGNTIY
TRBV7-8,TRBJ1-5,ASSEGEWPQH
TRBV3-1,TRBJ1-6,ASSQADNSPLH
TRBV6-1,TRBJ1-6,ASMGTLGTVNSPLH
TRBV29-1,TRBJ2-1,RGDFSYNEQF
TRBV5-1,TRBJ1-6,ASSLALQGYNSPLH
TRBV5-1,TRBJ1-6,ASSLVAVGSPLH
TRBV24-1,TRBJ2-3,ATSETGQITDTQY
TRBV12-3/TRBV12-4,TRBJ2-1,ASSLMASGDNEQF
TRBV7-2,TRBJ1-5,ASSLEIGSQH
TRBV20-1,TRBJ2-5,SARDQTSGGQETQY
TRBV4-1,TRBJ2-5,ASRRLGAGTRGTQY
TRBV7-2,TRBJ2-7,ASSSLAGSPYEQY
TRBV6-6,TRBJ1-1,ASSTQVNTEAF
TRBV5-1,TRBJ2-3,ASSFLTGGSGTDTQY
TRBV7-9,TRBJ1-2,ASSSASGGTANYGYT
TRBV6-1,TRBJ2-3,ASSSWGLGTDTQY
TRBV11-2,TRBJ2-7,ASSLDWDRAYEQY
TRBV7-3,TRBJ2-2,ASSLKGPGELF
TRBV7-6,TRBJ1-2,ASSPEPDRGLPNYGYT
TRBV3-1,TRBJ2-2,ASSQVYTGELF
TRBV12-3/TRBV12-4,TRBJ1-5,ATLTGGFNQPQH
TRBV5-1,TRBJ2-2,ASSQPGQGYTGELF
TRBV4-2,TRBJ2-7,ASSQEYRQGNHEQY
TRBV3-1,TRBJ1-2,ASSQTTLKYGYT